These 26 T cell receptor beta chains came from one sample sequenced in a study of T cells in tuberculosis. Time point denoted: new active TB diagnosis, blood taken before or within 7 days of starting treatment. Some clones are missing from TCRdb's copy, which holds only in-frame ones; the method was immunoSEQ multiplex PCR. This table has roughly 30,000 clones, about 82% appearing once. The specimen comprised PBMCs, sampled at tuberculosis diagnosis. These receptor sequences come from an adult with tuberculosis.

V usage is TRBV2 and J usage is TRBJ2-2; TRBD1 matches 8 bases. Germline V gene lookup returns CDR1 SNHLY and CDR2 FYNNEI. This CDR3 comprises 15 residues. V gave up 3 bases and J gave up 5 bases; unmatched junction bases: 5. The DNA for the CDR3 is TGTGCCAGCAGTGAGTCAGGGGGCTGGACCGGGGAGCTGTTTTTT. Amino acid sequence: CASSESGGWTGELFF. Full variable domain (outside the CDR3, taken from reference TRBV2 and TRBJ2-2): EPEVTQTPSHQVTQMGQEVILRCVPISNHLYFYWYRQILGQKVEFLVSFYNNEISEKSEIFDDQFSVERPDGSNFTLKIRSTKLEDSAMYFCASSESGGWTGELFFGEGSRLTVL.

V is TRBV6-1 and J is TRBJ2-1; possible D gene TRBD2, 6 bases. Germline lookup yields CDR1 MNHNS and CDR2 SASEGT. V lost 8 bases and J 6 bases, leaving 8 bases between the germline ends. The CDR3 length is 11 residues. CDR3: CASGGFNEQFF. The CDR3 bases are TGTGCCAGCGGAGGGTTCAATGAGCAGTTCTTC.

The rearrangement uses TRBV7-8 and TRBJ1-3; D is perhaps TRBD1 (5 bases). Trimming removed 0 bases from V and 4 bases from J, with 7 bases in between. The CDR3 is 14 amino acids. Germline V lookup: CDR1 SGHVS, CDR2 FQNEAQ. CDR3 loop: CASSLAQGGNTIYF. CDR3 sequence (DNA): TGTGCCAGCAGCTTAGCGCAGGGAGGAAACACCATATATTTT.

This chain joins TRBV11-3 and TRBJ2-7, with a possible D match to TRBD2 (5 bases). The V gene's germline CDR1 is SGHNT and CDR2 YENEEA. The CDR3 runs 12 residues. Trimming pared 5 bases from V and 7 bases from J, leaving 12 bases between. Here the CDR3 reads CASSPNGVEQYF. DNA of the CDR3: TGTGCCAGCAGCCCCAACGGGGTTGAGCAGTACTTC. Full variable domain (remainder filled in from reference TRBV11-3 and TRBJ2-7): EAGVVQSPRYKIIEKKQPVAFWCNPISGHNTLYWYLQNLGQGPELLIRYENEEAVDDSQLPKDRFSAERLKGVDSTLKIQPAELGDSAVYLCASSPNGVEQYFGPGTRLTVT.

The genes are TRBV6-5 and TRBJ2-3; 9 nucleotides match TRBD2. CDR1 is MNHEY and CDR2 is SVGAGI in the germline V gene. V shed 2 bases, J shed 3 bases, and the junction held 3 bases outside the gene matches. The CDR3 is 15 residues long. The CDR3: CASSYGTSRTDTQYF. In DNA, the CDR3 is TGTGCCAGCAGTTACGGGACTAGCCGTACAGATACGCAGTATTTT.

This clone came up once. The chain combines TRBV28 with TRBJ1-2; D might be TRBD1 (5 bases). Germline CDR1 MDHEN, CDR2 SYDVKM. The CDR3 consists of 14 residues. V lost 3 bases, J lost 3 bases, and 11 bases lay in between. The CDR3 coding sequence is TGTGCCAGCAGTTTCGAACAGGTTTACTATGGCTACACCTTC. Amino acid sequence: CASSFEQVYYGYTF.

The table lists this clone with a few counts. This chain's CDR3 is CASSFQPGIRPLHF. The CDR3 DNA reads TGTGCCAGCAGCTTCCAACCAGGGATTCGACCCCTCCACTTT. This chain joins TRBV5-6 and TRBJ1-6; D possibly corresponds to TRBD1 (5 bases). V was cut by 2 bases and J by 12 bases, with 15 bases left in between. Germline CDR1 and CDR2: SGHDT and YYEEEE. CDR3 length: 14 residues.

The chain recombines TRBV7-3 with TRBJ1-1; no definite D call. CDR3 length: 13 residues. CDR1 SGHTA and CDR2 FQGTGA come from the germline V gene. Trimming cost V 4 bases and J 10 bases, with 16 bases left between them. CDR3 nucleotide sequence: TGTGCCAGCAGCTCTAATTCGGCCGCGGGAGCTTTCTTT. This translates into CASSSNSAAGAFF.

This clone was seen a handful of times. The rearrangement uses TRBV11-2 and TRBJ1-5; TRBD1 agrees at 11 bases. The trim removed 5 bases at V and 0 bases at J, leaving 3 bases unmatched. Germline V gene data show CDR1 as SGHAT and CDR2 as FQNNGV. The CDR3 runs to 16 residues. The CDR3 DNA reads TGTGCCAGCAGCCCCGGACAGGGGGCTAGCAATCAGCCCCAGCATTTT. It translates to CASSPGQGASNQPQHF.

The genes are TRBV11-3 and TRBJ2-5, with a possible D match to TRBD1 (6 bases). The ends were cut back, 5 bases at V and 2 bases at J, with 18 bases in the middle. Germline V gene lookup returns CDR1 SGHNT and CDR2 YENEEA. The CDR3 is 16 residues long. This CDR3 is CASSLGQSLFQETQYF. In DNA, the CDR3 is TGTGCCAGCAGCCTTGGACAGTCCCTTTTTCAAGAGACCCAGTACTTC.

V and J are TRBV10-3 and TRBJ2-1; 9 positions agree with TRBD2. The CDR3 runs 15 residues. The trim removed 2 bases at V and 5 bases at J, leaving 4 bases unmatched. The germline V gene has CDR1 ENHRY and CDR2 SYGVKD. The CDR3 protein is CAISEPRGGHNEQFF. CDR3 DNA: TGTGCCATCAGTGAGCCGCGGGGGGGTCACAATGAGCAGTTCTTC.

The V and J genes are TRBV10-2 and TRBJ2-3, with 8 bases lining up with TRBD2. Germline CDR1 and CDR2: WSHSY and SAAADI. The ends lost 0 bases at V and 5 bases at J; junction bases unmatched: 16. The CDR3 consists of 19 residues. The CDR3 DNA reads as TGCGCCAGCAGTGAGTCGTTTTTTAATCGAGCGGGAGCGGAAGATACGCAGTATTTT. Its translation is CASSESFFNRAGAEDTQYF.

The chain employs TRBV27 and TRBJ2-1; TRBD1 is a possible D gene (6 bases). V was trimmed by 1 base and J by 5 bases, leaving 12 bases between them. Germline V gives CDR1 MNHEY, CDR2 SMNVEV (reference sequence). The CDR3 extends over 15 amino acids. This CDR3 is CASSLYPHRDNEQFF. CDR3 nucleotides: TGTGCCAGCAGTTTATACCCCCACAGGGACAATGAGCAGTTCTTC.

This sequence joins TRBV6-5 and TRBJ1-5; TRBD1 matches 7 bases. V trimming: 5 bases; J trimming: 0 bases; junction bases outside the gene matches: 1. This CDR3 spans 14 amino acids. Germline CDR1 and CDR2: MNHEY and SVGAGI. The DNA of the CDR3 is TGTGCCAGCAGTCACAGGGGTAGCAATCAGCCCCAGCATTTT. It is translated as CASSHRGSNQPQHF.

The CDR3 DNA reads TGTGCCAGCAGTCGGAAAGGCGGGGTTGAAGCTTTCTTT. It encodes CASSRKGGVEAFF. This sequence joins TRBV7-2 and TRBJ1-1, with D hard to call. V was pared by 6 bases and J by 7 bases, with 15 bases between. This CDR3 is built from 13 residues. The V gene's germline CDR1 is SGHTA and CDR2 FQGNSA.

This clone ranks as medium-sized (0.01 to 0.1%). Other DNA sequences of this sample code for an identical CDR3. J is TRBJ2-7 and V is TRBV4-1; TRBD2 matches 11 bases. From germline, CDR1 is MGHRA and CDR2 YSYEKL. CDR3 length equals 15 residues. Germline trimming cut 1 base from V and 3 bases from J; bases unmatched to any gene: 2. The CDR3 loop is CASSQATSGSYEQYF. In DNA, the CDR3 is TGCGCCAGCAGCCAAGCAACTAGCGGGAGCTACGAGCAGTACTTC.

This clone was seen a single time. The V gene is TRBV28, the J gene TRBJ2-7, with D possibly being TRBD2 (5 bases). CDR1 is MDHEN and CDR2 is SYDVKM in the germline V gene. Trimming shortened V by 3 bases and J by 6 bases, and 15 bases separated the two germline ends. The CDR3 spans 14 residues. Here the CDR3 reads CASSFDPRAGEQYF. The CDR3 nucleotides read TGTGCCAGCAGTTTTGATCCGAGGGCGGGCGAGCAGTACTTC.

V is TRBV18 and J is TRBJ2-5; a possible D gene is TRBD2 (6 bases). With 4 bases removed from V and 2 bases from J, the gap between germline ends came to 11 bases. Germline CDR1 KGHSH, CDR2 LQKENI. The CDR3 runs 14 residues. The CDR3 DNA reads TGTGCCAGCTCACGAGGACTAAATCAAGAGACCCAGTACTTC. This gives the protein CASSRGLNQETQYF.

The rearrangement uses TRBV9 and TRBJ2-6; no reliable D call. Germline V gene lookup returns CDR1 SGDLS and CDR2 YYNGEE. V lost 0 bases and J lost 0, with 10 bases in between. This CDR3 contains 17 residues. CDR3 sequence: CASSVGQGASGANVLTF. For the CDR3, the DNA is TGTGCCAGCAGCGTAGGTCAAGGAGCCTCTGGGGCCAACGTCCTGACTTTC.

This chain uses TRBV28 with TRBJ2-4; TRBD2 matches at 8 bases. J was trimmed by 6 bases and V by 7 bases; bases with no gene match: 8. The CDR3 loop spans 14 amino acids. Germline lookup yields CDR1 MDHEN and CDR2 SYDVKM. The CDR3 spells CASITGGPLNIQYF. Written as DNA, the CDR3 is TGTGCCAGCATTACGGGAGGGCCATTAAACATTCAGTACTTC.

The rearrangement joins TRBV29-1 to TRBJ1-2; TRBD1 is a possible D gene (6 bases). V was pared by 7 bases and J by 8 bases, with 20 bases between. Per the germline V gene, CDR1 is SQVTM and CDR2 is ANQGSEA. The CDR3 consists of 13 residues. The CDR3 region is CSAEQGTTVGYTF. The CDR3 nucleotides are TGCAGCGCCGAGCAGGGGACTACAGTGGGCTACACCTTC.

The chain combines TRBV7-2 with TRBJ2-5; 12 positions match TRBD1. CDR1 is SGHTA, CDR2 FQGNSA, per germline. The CDR3 consists of 13 residues. The V segment lost 8 bases and the J segment 4 bases; nucleotides outside the gene matches: 2. The CDR3 spells CASGGQGAETQYF. The CDR3 nucleotides are TGTGCCAGCGGGGGACAGGGGGCAGAGACCCAGTACTTC.

The rearrangement joins TRBV5-1 to TRBJ2-5; 12 nucleotides line up with TRBD2. V was clipped by 2 bases and J by 4 bases; unmatched bases: 6. The CDR3 is 16 amino acids. The V gene's germline CDR1 is SGHRS and CDR2 YFSETQ. This chain's CDR3 is CASSFTSGGSRETQYF. CDR3 DNA sequence: TGCGCCAGCAGCTTCACTAGCGGGGGGTCGCGAGAGACCCAGTACTTC. Combining the CDR3 with reference TRBV5-1 and TRBJ2-5 gives the whole variable domain KAGVTQTPRYLIKTRGQQVTLSCSPISGHRSVSWYQQTPGQGLQFLFEYFSETQRNKGNFPGRFSGRQFSNSRSEMNVSTLELGDSALYLCASSFTSGGSRETQYFGPGTRLLVL.

The genes are TRBV19 and TRBJ2-2; the D gene is possibly TRBD1 (6 bases). This CDR3 is built from 14 residues. The V end lost 6 bases, the J end lost 0 bases, and 8 bases lay between the germline ends. CDR1 is LNHDA, CDR2 SQIVND, per germline (reference sequence). CDR3 sequence reads: CASRRTANTGELFF. The CDR3, as DNA: TGTGCCAGTAGGCGGACAGCGAACACCGGGGAGCTGTTTTTT.

This chain joins TRBV4-1 and TRBJ1-1; possibly TRBD1 for D (6 bases). V lost 0 bases and J lost 5, with 10 bases in between. Looked up from germline, CDR1 is MGHRA and CDR2 is YSYEKL. This CDR3 is built from 14 residues. The CDR3 DNA sequence: TGCGCCAGCAGCCAAGAAGACAGGCAAACTGAAGCTTTCTTT. Its protein product is CASSQEDRQTEAFF.

This rearrangement joins TRBV5-1 to TRBJ1-1; D gene unclear. The CDR3 extends over 13 amino acids. Germline V gene data show CDR1 as SGHRS and CDR2 as YFSETQ. The V end lost 4 bases, the J end lost 1 base, and 8 bases lay between the germline ends. Here the CDR3 DNA reads TGCGCCAGCAGCACCCCGGGGAACACTGAAGCTTTCTTT. It translates to CASSTPGNTEAFF.